These 31 T cell receptor beta chains were sequenced from one sample in a study of blood T cell repertoires in COVID-19. TCRdb's table, derived via immunoSEQ multiplex PCR, lists solely in-frame clones and lacks some. The repertoire includes some 150,000 clones, more than 70% of them detected once, and roughly 8% sits in the top ten. What was sequenced was peripheral blood. The receptors here all came from a woman aged 60-75 years with acute or convalescent COVID-19.

The rearrangement joins TRBV7-6 to TRBJ2-2, with D uncertain. Germline V lookup: CDR1 SGHVS, CDR2 FNYEAQ. Trimming took off 2 bases at V and 6 bases at J, with 22 bases between the two ends. The CDR3 runs 18 residues. This CDR3 reads CASSLRLARSERSGELFF. The CDR3 DNA reads as TGTGCCAGCAGCTTAAGGTTAGCCCGCTCCGAACGCTCCGGGGAGCTGTTTTTT.

This chain joins TRBV24-1 and TRBJ2-5; TRBD1 matches 9 bases. Germline CDR1 is KGHDR and CDR2 is SFDVKD. J was trimmed by 0 bases and V by 5 bases; bases with no gene match: 6. This CDR3 is 16 amino acids long. CDR3 coding DNA: TGTGCCACCAGTGGTTGGACAGGGGTGGACCAAGAGACCCAGTACTTC. This translates into CATSGWTGVDQETQYF.

This chain joins TRBV12-3 or TRBV12-4 and TRBJ1-1; D unclear. This CDR3 is built from 13 residues. V was clipped by 6 bases and J by 4 bases, with 12 bases between them. CDR3 in DNA: TGTGCCAGCAGCCCACCATGGGCCACTGAAGCTTTCTTT. Amino acid sequence: CASSPPWATEAFF.

The rearrangement uses TRBV4-1 and TRBJ1-5, with 8 bases that match TRBD1. The CDR3 has 18 amino acids. Trimming cost V 0 bases and J 2 bases; bases outside gene matches: 9. Germline V lookup: CDR1 MGHRA, CDR2 YSYEKL. CDR3 DNA sequence: TGCGCCAGCAGCCAAGATGGGTCGGACAGGGCCGGCAATCAGCCCCAGCATTTT. As protein: CASSQDGSDRAGNQPQHF.

V and J are TRBV10-1 and TRBJ1-1; D might be TRBD1 (5 bases). The CDR3 is 15 amino acids. V dropped 0 bases and J dropped 6 bases, with 14 bases sitting between them. The germline CDR1 and CDR2 sequences are WNHNN and SYGVQD (reference sequence). CDR3 sequence: CASSESAGRDSEAFF. The CDR3 nucleotides read TGCGCCAGCAGTGAGTCGGCAGGGAGGGACTCTGAAGCTTTCTTT.

This sequence joins TRBV4-3 and TRBJ2-7, with TRBD1 matching over 9 bases. Germline V gene data show CDR1 as LGHNA and CDR2 as YSLEER. V shed 1 base and J 3 bases; nucleotides not matched to a gene: 7. This CDR3 is 16 amino acids long. The DNA of the CDR3 is TGCGCCAGCAGCCAAGGTCCGCCGGGACAGGGCTACGAGCAGTACTTC. It codes for CASSQGPPGQGYEQYF.

The chain links TRBV27 to TRBJ1-6; D ambiguous. In germline, CDR1 is MNHEY, CDR2 SMNVEV (reference sequence). The V and J ends lost 1 base and 0 bases respectively, with 10 bases between them. The CDR3 length is 17 residues. CDR3 nucleotides: TGTGCCAGCAGTTTATATGGAGGAAGCTCCTATAATTCACCCCTCCACTTT. Translation: CASSLYGGSSYNSPLHF.

This chain links TRBV30 with TRBJ1-1; TRBD1 aligns across 8 bases. J lost 0 bases, V lost 5 bases, and 5 bases had no gene match. CDR3 length: 14 amino acids. CDR1 GTSNPN and CDR2 SVGIG come from the germline V gene (reference sequence). The CDR3 loop is CAWGQGGMNTEAFF. For the CDR3, the DNA is TGTGCCTGGGGACAGGGAGGCATGAACACTGAAGCTTTCTTT.

This clone was observed a handful of times. V usage is TRBV5-1 and J usage is TRBJ2-5; TRBD2 matches 8 bases. Per germline, CDR1 SGHRS and CDR2 YFSETQ. The CDR3 covers 15 residues. With 4 bases clipped from V and 1 base from J, the junction kept 6 bases outside the gene matches. In DNA, the CDR3 is TGCGCCAGCAGCCCTCGGGCGGGGGGCCAAGAGACCCAGTACTTC. Protein sequence: CASSPRAGGQETQYF.

This clone occurred once. The chain is built from TRBV5-1 and TRBJ2-1; 10 nucleotides match TRBD2. V lost 2 bases to trimming and J lost 6 bases; unmatched junction nucleotides: 14. From germline, CDR1 is SGHRS and CDR2 YFSETQ. CDR3 size: 18 residues. The CDR3 DNA is TGCGCCAGCAGCTTTGTCCCGTCTAGCGGGGGTCTAAGCAATGAGCAGTTCTTC. Its protein is CASSFVPSSGGLSNEQFF.

The chain uses TRBV19 and TRBJ2-1; 10 positions match TRBD2. With 5 bases clipped from V and 8 bases from J, the junction kept 9 bases outside the gene matches. Per germline, CDR1 LNHDA and CDR2 SQIVND (reference sequence). This CDR3 is built from 15 residues. The chain's CDR3 is CASSHSGGPRHEQFF. CDR3 sequence (DNA): TGTGCCAGTAGTCATAGCGGGGGGCCCCGGCATGAGCAGTTCTTC.

This clone showed up many times. V is TRBV7-2 and J is TRBJ1-2; TRBD1 matches at 7 bases. V trimming: 6 bases; J trimming: 5 bases; junction bases outside the gene matches: 9. Per germline, CDR1 SGHTA and CDR2 FQGNSA. The CDR3 covers 14 residues. CDR3 DNA: TGTGCCAGCAGGAGGGACAGAAGAATATATGGCTACACCTTC. Encoded protein: CASRRDRRIYGYTF. The full variable domain, its missing parts supplied by reference TRBV7-2 and TRBJ1-2, is GAGVSQSPSNKVTEKGKDVELRCDPISGHTALYWYRQSLGQGLEFLIYFQGNSAPDKSGLPSDRFSAERTGGSVSTLTIQRTQQEDSAVYLCASRRDRRIYGYTFGSGTRLTVV.

The rearrangement uses TRBV28 and TRBJ1-6; 7 nucleotides line up with TRBD1. This CDR3 is built from 14 residues. V lost 3 bases to trimming and J lost 6 bases; unmatched junction nucleotides: 2. Germline values: CDR1 MDHEN, CDR2 SYDVKM. CDR3 sequence reads: CASSLQGGNSPLHF. In nucleotides, the CDR3 is TGTGCCAGCAGTTTGCAGGGGGGTAATTCACCCCTCCACTTT.

This chain connects TRBV27 to TRBJ2-7; D unclear. Germline V gene lookup returns CDR1 MNHEY and CDR2 SMNVEV (reference sequence). The V and J ends lost 4 bases and 5 bases respectively, with 12 bases between them. This CDR3 contains 13 residues. The CDR3 protein is CASSSTPRNEQYF. The CDR3 DNA is TGTGCCAGCAGTTCAACCCCCAGGAACGAGCAGTACTTC.

The V and J genes are TRBV6-5 and TRBJ1-1; D possibly corresponds to TRBD1 (6 bases). Germline V gene data show CDR1 as MNHEY and CDR2 as SVGAGI. The CDR3 totals 13 residues. The CDR3 spells CAIARGRDTEAFF. As DNA, the CDR3 is TGTGCAATTGCAAGGGGGAGGGACACTGAAGCTTTCTTT.

This clone was counted a few times. The chain joins TRBV6-2 or TRBV6-3 to TRBJ2-3; 9 bases match TRBD2. With 2 bases clipped from V and 3 bases from J, the junction kept 6 bases outside the gene matches. The CDR3 covers 16 residues. The germline CDR1 and CDR2 sequences are MNHEY and SVGEGT. CDR3 coding DNA: TGTGCCAGCAGTTACCCCTTAGCGGGGGTGACAGATACGCAGTATTTT. Translation: CASSYPLAGVTDTQYF.

J is TRBJ2-5 and V is TRBV9; D remains unclear. CDR1 SGDLS and CDR2 YYNGEE come from the germline V gene. The CDR3 covers 12 residues. With 3 bases removed from V and 4 bases from J, the gap between germline ends came to 7 bases. As DNA, the CDR3 is TGTGCCAGCAGCGGCCTAGGAGAGACCCAGTACTTC. This gives the protein CASSGLGETQYF. The full variable domain, rest sourced from reference TRBV9 and TRBJ2-5, is DSGVTQTPKHLITATGQRVTLRCSPRSGDLSVYWYQQSLDQGLQFLIQYYNGEERAKGNILERFSAQQFPDLHSELNLSSLELGDSALYFCASSGLGETQYFGPGTRLLVL.

The genes are TRBV5-1 and TRBJ1-6; D is possibly TRBD1 (5 bases). The V end lost 0 bases, the J end lost 9 bases, and 16 bases lay between the germline ends. This CDR3 contains 16 residues. Germline V gives CDR1 SGHRS, CDR2 YFSETQ. The CDR3 sequence: CASSLGVQTGGSPLHF. CDR3 nucleotides: TGCGCCAGCAGCTTGGGGGTTCAGACCGGGGGTTCACCCCTCCACTTT.

This clone was seen a few times. This sequence joins TRBV5-6 and TRBJ2-7, with 12 bases aligning to TRBD2. The CDR3 contains 15 residues. Germline CDR1 SGHDT, CDR2 YYEEEE. V was clipped by 2 bases and J by 5 bases; unmatched bases: 5. The CDR3, as DNA: TGTGCCAGCAGCTTAACTAGCGGGGGGTGGAACGAGCAGTACTTC. Translated: CASSLTSGGWNEQYF.

This clone was observed a single time. The chain uses TRBV3-1 (or the pseudogene TRBV3-2) and TRBJ2-3; maybe TRBD1 (5 bases). Germline V gene data show CDR1 as LGHDT and CDR2 as YNNKEL (reference sequence). Deletions cut 4 bases from V and 0 bases from J, with 5 bases between. This CDR3 is 13 amino acids long. The CDR3 nucleotides are TGTGCCAGCAGCCGACAGAGCACAGATACGCAGTATTTT. This encodes CASSRQSTDTQYF.

This clone was counted a single time. This sequence joins TRBV13 and TRBJ1-2; D is possibly TRBD1 (5 bases). The CDR3 extends over 12 amino acids. The V gene lost 4 bases and the J gene lost 7 bases, with 10 bases spanning the gap. Germline values: CDR1 PRHDT, CDR2 FYEKMQ (reference sequence). CDR3 loop: CASSSQGLGYTF. CDR3 nucleotides: TGTGCCAGCAGCTCCCAGGGCCTTGGCTACACCTTC.

The chain is built from TRBV11-2 and TRBJ1-1, with 8 bases lining up with TRBD1. The CDR3 is 12 residues long. The germline CDR1 and CDR2 sequences are SGHAT and FQNNGV. The junction had 6 bases not matched to a gene; V was cut back by 11 bases and J by 4 bases. CDR3 in amino acids: CASGQGLTEAFF. CDR3 DNA: TGTGCCTCTGGACAGGGCCTCACTGAAGCTTTCTTT.

Of note for this clone: Mismatch with germline at one junction end may stem from a read error. V and J are TRBV6-4 and TRBJ1-6; TRBD1 aligns across 7 bases. Germline V gene data show CDR1 as MRHNA and CDR2 as SNTAGT. This CDR3 is 12 amino acids long. The chain's CDR3 is CDWTGRNPPLHF. CDR3 nucleotide sequence: TGTGATTGGACAGGTCGTAATCCACCCCTCCACTTT.

The chain uses TRBV9 and TRBJ2-3, with 12 positions matching TRBD2. The ends lost 5 bases at V and 4 bases at J; junction bases unmatched: 8. The length of the CDR3 is 16 residues. Germline V gene data show CDR1 as SGDLS and CDR2 as YYNGEE. The CDR3 is CASRLSSGGAPDTQYF. CDR3 coding DNA: TGTGCCAGCAGACTTTCTAGCGGGGGGGCCCCAGATACGCAGTATTTT.

The genes are TRBV29-1 and TRBJ2-1, with TRBD1 matching over 9 bases. CDR3 length: 13 amino acids. CDR1 is SQVTM and CDR2 is ANQGSEA in the germline V gene. V gave up 7 bases and J gave up 7 bases; unmatched junction bases: 8. As DNA, the CDR3 is TGCAGCGCCTTACAGGGGGCGAAGAATGAGCAGTTCTTC. It is translated as CSALQGAKNEQFF.

This chain uses TRBV7-9 with TRBJ2-2; 7 bases agree with TRBD1. This CDR3 is built from 15 residues. Germline V gene sequence: CDR1 SEHNR, CDR2 FQNEAQ (reference sequence). V lost 4 bases, J lost 4 bases, and 6 bases stayed unmatched. The CDR3 loop reads CASSSPEGATGELFF. The CDR3 DNA follows: TGTGCCAGCAGCTCCCCTGAGGGGGCCACCGGGGAGCTGTTTTTT.

The chain has TRBV10-3 and TRBJ2-7; a weak D match, TRBD2 (5 bases). Germline CDR1 and CDR2: ENHRY and SYGVKD. V lost 5 bases, J lost 0 bases, and 8 bases lay in between. The CDR3 has 13 residues. The CDR3 spells CAISLGGSYEQYF. The DNA for the CDR3 is TGTGCCATCAGTCTCGGAGGCTCCTACGAGCAGTACTTC.

The chain couples TRBV4-3 to TRBJ2-1; D unresolved. Germline values: CDR1 LGHNA, CDR2 YSLEER. Trimming removed 0 bases at V and 1 base at J, with 7 bases between. This CDR3 is built from 15 residues. The CDR3 reads CASSQDRVSYNEQFF. DNA for the CDR3: TGCGCCAGCAGCCAAGATCGGGTATCCTACAATGAGCAGTTCTTC.

The chain uses TRBV5-1 and TRBJ2-3; 9 bases match TRBD1. Trimming cost V 3 bases and J 6 bases; bases outside gene matches: 2. The CDR3 runs 13 residues. The germline gives CDR1 SGHRS, CDR2 YFSETQ. CDR3 sequence reads: CASSSGTGDTQYF. The CDR3 bases are TGCGCCAGCAGCTCCGGGACAGGGGATACGCAGTATTTT.

The chain has TRBV30 and TRBJ1-5; TRBD1 might be the D (5 bases). The ends were cut back, 2 bases at V and 7 bases at J, with 15 bases in the middle. In germline, CDR1 is GTSNPN, CDR2 SVGIG (reference sequence). The CDR3 totals 14 residues. CDR3 coding DNA: TGTGCCTGGAGTACCCGGGGGGGAGTCCAGCCCCAGCATTTT. Its protein product is CAWSTRGGVQPQHF.

This rearrangement joins TRBV7-8 to TRBJ2-7; 7 bases map to TRBD1. Looked up from germline, CDR1 is SGHVS and CDR2 is FQNEAQ. The CDR3 has 15 amino acids. The V segment lost 1 base and the J segment 3 bases; nucleotides outside the gene matches: 6. CDR3 in DNA: TGTGCCAGCAGCTTAGAGACAGGGAAGGTCTACGAGCAGTACTTC. Protein sequence: CASSLETGKVYEQYF.